This section outlines one TCR beta chain sequence together with its context. This may be a read error: a much more frequent sequence differs by one nucleotide. The CDR3 ends on some other residue instead of the conserved phenylalanine or tryptophan, so this is likely a read error. HTBI primers from iRepertoire and Arm-PCR of CDR3 regions yielded the TCR beta libraries. A single record per CDR3 protein comes from TCRdb applying MiXCR to the multiplex PCR reads. The sample lists approximately 470,000 distinct CDR3 sequences; 15% to 20% were seen once. Time point: newly diagnosed GD, antithyroid drugs for less than 3 months. Generation of the TCR library employed RNA extracted from PBMCs. This sample was included in a study of regulatory T cells in long-lasting Graves disease. Per germline, CDR1 DFQATT and CDR2 SNEGSKA (reference sequence). This CDR3 is 15 amino acids long. The V gene end was trimmed by 1 base and the J gene end by 6 bases; junction bases not matched to a gene: 4.

Another study also made use of these data, one on T cells in Graves' hyperthyroidism and ophthalmopathy.

The chain combines TRBV20-1 with TRBJ2-1, with 12 positions matching TRBD2. Source: peripheral blood mononuclear cells (PBMCs), taken at new diagnosis, from a patient treated with antithyroid drugs. The origin of this receptor is a man aged 40-50 years with Graves disease. The CDR3 loop is CSARALAGGSNEQFS. CDR3 bases: TGCAGTGCTAGAGCACTAGCGGGAGGATCCAATGAGCAGTTCTCC.